The 29 T cell receptor beta chains given below trace back to one sample, sequenced in a study of shared clonotypes between healthy human individuals (dated by TCRdb to 2019 to 2021). To prepare the library, the immunoSEQ multiplex PCR assay was applied. In TCRdb, the immuneACCESS table is reduced to in-frame sequences with V and J assigned. These tables do not hold every clone; where another copy was compared, an unresolved V gene accounts for under half, and the others remain unexplained. This sample gives 300,000 or so clones in total; over 65% of them show up just once. 10% to 13% of the sample comes from the top ten. Sequencing used memory CD4+ T cells sorted from blood. According to the study, the label for this sample's cell subset or site signals: CD45RA-negative fraction. Every receptor here comes from a man aged 25 to 40 in good health.

The V call is TRBV11-2, the J call TRBJ2-7; either TRBD1 or TRBD2 may supply D (6 bases each). CDR1 and CDR2 (germline): SGHAT, FQNNGV. This CDR3 has 12 residues. V lost 4 bases and J 9 bases, leaving 13 bases between the germline ends. CDR3 sequence: CASSWRTGAQYF. The CDR3 DNA is TGTGCCAGCAGCTGGCGCACGGGGGCGCAGTACTTC.

Concerning this clone itself: This sample also contains other DNA sequences that code for the same CDR3. The chain couples TRBV15 to TRBJ1-2; D call uncertain. The germline V and J ends were trimmed by 0 bases and 6 bases, with 8 bases remaining between them. The CDR3 is made up of 13 amino acids. Germline CDR1 reads LNHNV; CDR2 reads YYDKDF (reference sequence). The DNA for the CDR3 is TGTGCCACCAGCAGAGATTCTGAGGATGGCTACACCTTC. Translation: CATSRDSEDGYTF.

This chain joins TRBV7-8 and TRBJ2-1; no clear D. The V end was cut by 5 bases, the J end by 4 bases, with 12 bases between. Germline V gene sequence: CDR1 SGHVS, CDR2 FQNEAQ. The CDR3 sequence is 14 residues long. The CDR3 DNA is TGTGCCAGCAGCCCAGAGCCTTATTACAATGAGCAGTTCTTC. Protein product: CASSPEPYYNEQFF.

This clone was recorded a few times. The genes are TRBV4-1 and TRBJ1-1; a possible D gene is TRBD1 (6 bases). With 8 bases removed from V and 4 bases from J, the gap between germline ends came to 14 bases. Germline V gene sequence: CDR1 MGHRA, CDR2 YSYEKL. The CDR3 covers 13 residues. CDR3 sequence (DNA): TGCGCCAGCGCGCGGGGGGCGAGCACTGAAGCTTTCTTT. Its protein is CASARGASTEAFF.

The chain joins TRBV4-1 to TRBJ1-2, with D perhaps TRBD1 (5 bases). Germline V gene data show CDR1 as MGHRA and CDR2 as YSYEKL. The CDR3 contains 16 residues. V was clipped by 0 bases and J by 6 bases, with 17 bases between them. Written as DNA, the CDR3 is TGCGCCAGCAGCCAAGATCCTCAGGGACCTTTAAATGGCTACACCTTC. It encodes CASSQDPQGPLNGYTF.

The gene calls are TRBV7-3 and TRBJ2-7, with 9 nucleotides matching TRBD1. Germline V CDR1 and CDR2: SGHTA, FQGTGA. V gave up 6 bases and J gave up 5 bases; unmatched junction bases: 8. The CDR3 has 14 residues. The CDR3 bases are TGTGCCAGCAGACCAGGACAGGGGTCAGACGAGCAGTACTTC. Translated: CASRPGQGSDEQYF.

This clone has a single count. This rearrangement joins TRBV7-2 to TRBJ2-5; no definite D call. Germline V gives CDR1 SGHTA, CDR2 FQGNSA. Trimming took off 3 bases at V and 5 bases at J, with 16 bases between the two ends. This CDR3 is built from 15 residues. The CDR3: CASSFSSPPLETQYF. The CDR3 DNA is TGTGCCAGCAGCTTCTCATCCCCCCCGCTGGAGACCCAGTACTTC.

This clone was counted between two and nine times. The identical CDR3 is also encoded by other nucleotide sequences in the sample. CDR3 loop: CASSGTSGYNEQFF. The CDR3 nucleotides read TGCGCCAGCAGCGGGACTAGCGGCTACAATGAGCAGTTCTTC. The genes are TRBV5-1 and TRBJ2-1; TRBD2 matches at 11 bases. From germline, CDR1 is SGHRS and CDR2 YFSETQ. J gave up 3 bases and V 4 bases, and 0 bases lay outside the gene matches. The CDR3 contains 14 residues.

V and J are TRBV5-4 and TRBJ1-2, with D possibly being TRBD1 (5 bases). V lost 1 base to trimming and J lost 8 bases, with 12 bases between them. The CDR3 covers 13 residues. Germline CDR1 SGHNT, CDR2 YYREEE (reference sequence). The CDR3 reads CASSLPMGVGYTF. CDR3 coding DNA: TGTGCCAGCAGCTTGCCGATGGGGGTGGGCTACACCTTC.

V and J are TRBV5-1 and TRBJ2-2, with D possibly TRBD2 on 6 matching bases. The germline V and J ends were trimmed by 1 base and 2 bases, with 12 bases remaining between them. Germline CDR1 SGHRS, CDR2 YFSETQ. The CDR3 contains 16 residues. CDR3 amino acids: CASSLWAGTNTGELFF. CDR3 in DNA: TGCGCCAGCAGCTTGTGGGCAGGGACTAACACCGGGGAGCTGTTTTTT.

The count of this clone is one. The rearrangement uses TRBV7-9 and TRBJ1-1; 7 nucleotides agree with TRBD1. The CDR3 is 15 amino acids. Germline loops: CDR1 SEHNR, CDR2 FQNEAQ (reference sequence). Trimming removed 6 bases from V and 5 bases from J; junction bases left unmatched: 12. CDR3 sequence (DNA): TGTGCCAGCAGTAAGATAACAGGGGAGGGGACTGAAGCTTTCTTT. This encodes CASSKITGEGTEAFF.

The J gene is TRBJ2-7, the V gene TRBV27, with 9 positions matching TRBD1. Germline trimming cut 6 bases from V and 7 bases from J; bases unmatched to any gene: 7. The CDR3 is made up of 13 amino acids. The germline gives CDR1 MNHEY, CDR2 SMNVEV (reference sequence). In nucleotides, the CDR3 is TGTGCCAGCAGGGTACAGGGGGCGAAAGAGCAGTACTTC. It translates to CASRVQGAKEQYF.

The chain is built from TRBV6-1 and TRBJ2-5, with a weak D call TRBD2 (6 bases). V was trimmed by 4 bases and J by 11 bases, leaving 14 bases between them. This CDR3 has 12 amino acids. Germline V gene lookup returns CDR1 MNHNS and CDR2 SASEGT. The CDR3, as DNA: TGTGCCAGCAGTGTATCAGGCCGGGAGCAGTACTTC. It encodes CASSVSGREQYF.

V usage is TRBV5-5 and J usage is TRBJ1-3, with D hard to call. Germline values: CDR1 SGHKS, CDR2 YYEKEE (reference sequence). V was cut by 2 bases and J by 0 bases, with 9 bases left in between. The CDR3 runs 15 residues. The CDR3 is CASSLVVYSGNTIYF. Here the CDR3 DNA reads TGTGCCAGCAGCTTAGTGGTCTACTCTGGAAACACCATATATTTT.

The rearrangement joins TRBV10-3 to TRBJ2-1; D remains unclear. The CDR3 is 11 residues long. The germline V gene has CDR1 ENHRY and CDR2 SYGVKD. The V end was cut by 0 bases, the J end by 9 bases, with 3 bases between. Here the CDR3 reads CAISESGEQFF. The CDR3 coding sequence is TGTGCCATCAGTGAGTCGGGTGAGCAGTTCTTC.

This rearrangement joins TRBV7-2 to TRBJ2-2; 9 bases line up with TRBD1. Looked up from germline, CDR1 is SGHTA and CDR2 is FQGNSA. There are 15 residues in the CDR3. Unmatched junction bases numbered 8, after V lost 5 bases and J lost 7 bases. The CDR3 nucleotides read TGTGCCAGCAGCCTACAGGGGGCGATGGTCGGGGAGCTGTTTTTT. Protein product: CASSLQGAMVGELFF.

Regarding this clone: This sample includes further DNA sequences coding for the same CDR3. The rearrangement uses TRBV10-1 and TRBJ2-1, with TRBD2 identical over 15 bases. From germline, CDR1 is WNHNN and CDR2 SYGVQD (reference sequence). V was pared by 5 bases and J by 7 bases, with 6 bases of the junction left unmatched. The CDR3 extends over 16 amino acids. The CDR3 is CASSPGLAGGGNEQFF. The CDR3 region has the DNA TGCGCCAGCAGTCCGGGACTAGCGGGAGGTGGTAATGAGCAGTTCTTC.

The chain carries TRBV29-1 and TRBJ2-7; D gene unclear. V dropped 5 bases and J dropped 3 bases, with 5 bases sitting between them. The CDR3 consists of 10 residues. Germline assignment: CDR1 SQVTM and CDR2 ANQGSEA. The CDR3 reads CSVMDYEQYF. The CDR3 bases are TGCAGCGTTATGGACTACGAGCAGTACTTC.

V and J are TRBV29-1 and TRBJ1-5; D possibly corresponds to TRBD1 (6 bases). The V end lost 4 bases, the J end lost 10 bases, and 17 bases lay between the germline ends. The CDR3 contains 13 residues. Germline lookup yields CDR1 SQVTM and CDR2 ANQGSEA. The CDR3 spells CSVGDGGGEPQHF. The CDR3 bases are TGCAGCGTTGGGGACGGGGGCGGTGAACCCCAGCATTTT. Full variable domain (remainder filled in from reference TRBV29-1 and TRBJ1-5): SAVISQKPSRDICQRGTSLTIQCQVDSQVTMMFWYRQQPGQSLTLIATANQGSEATYESGFVIDKFPISRPNLTFSTLTVSNMSPEDSSIYLCSVGDGGGEPQHFGDGTRLSIL.

V usage is TRBV2 and J usage is TRBJ2-1; 9 positions agree with TRBD1. CDR3 size: 15 residues. Germline assignment: CDR1 SNHLY and CDR2 FYNNEI. The J segment lost 5 bases and the V segment lost 4 bases, leaving 6 bases of the junction unmatched. The CDR3 region has the DNA TGTGCCAGCAGTGGGGACAGGGCTGAGCACAATGAGCAGTTCTTC. Encoded protein: CASSGDRAEHNEQFF.

The chain employs TRBV7-2 and TRBJ2-5; D perhaps matches TRBD2 (6 bases). This CDR3 is built from 13 residues. CDR1 is SGHTA, CDR2 FQGNSA, per germline. V lost 10 bases and J 1 base, leaving 13 bases between the germline ends. CDR3 loop: CATAGLFQETQYF. DNA for the CDR3: TGTGCCACGGCGGGACTCTTCCAAGAGACCCAGTACTTC. Using reference TRBV7-2 and TRBJ2-5 for the parts outside the CDR3, the full variable domain is GAGVSQSPSNKVTEKGKDVELRCDPISGHTALYWYRQSLGQGLEFLIYFQGNSAPDKSGLPSDRFSAERTGGSVSTLTIQRTQQEDSAVYLCATAGLFQETQYFGPGTRLLVL.

This chain connects TRBV18 to TRBJ2-7; 10 nucleotides agree with TRBD1. The CDR3 is 15 amino acids. Germline trimming cut 3 bases from V and 7 bases from J; bases unmatched to any gene: 9. Germline V CDR1 and CDR2: KGHSH, LQKENI. The CDR3 coding sequence is TGTGCCAGCTCACCCAGAGACAGGGGGCGCGGGGAGCAGTACTTC. Amino acid sequence: CASSPRDRGRGEQYF.

This clone was picked up a small number of times. CDR3 DNA sequence: TGTGCCAGCAGCTTGGGGACGGGCGGGTTCGGAGATACGCAGTATTTT. Residues: CASSLGTGGFGDTQYF. This rearrangement joins TRBV5-6 to TRBJ2-3, with D possibly TRBD2 on 5 matching bases. The CDR3 runs 16 residues. Trimming pared 0 bases from V and 5 bases from J, leaving 16 bases between. Germline values: CDR1 SGHDT, CDR2 YYEEEE.

The chain links TRBV6-4 to TRBJ2-1; 10 bases match TRBD2. The V and J ends lost 2 bases and 5 bases, in that order; junction bases with no gene match: 12. Germline CDR1 is MRHNA and CDR2 is SNTAGT. The CDR3 spans 18 residues. The CDR3 reads CASSDVPSGSVGHNEQFF. The CDR3 region has the DNA TGTGCCAGCAGTGACGTGCCTAGCGGGAGCGTAGGGCACAATGAGCAGTTCTTC.

The gene calls are TRBV4-1 and TRBJ1-3; no firm D call. This CDR3 is 16 amino acids long. Germline CDR1 and CDR2: MGHRA and YSYEKL. V was shortened by 2 bases and J by 0 bases, with 11 bases between the two germline ends. Here the CDR3 reads CASSQPPAASGNTIYF. DNA of the CDR3: TGCGCCAGCAGCCAACCTCCGGCCGCCTCTGGAAACACCATATATTTT.

This clone was counted at least ten times. This chain uses TRBV7-2 with TRBJ2-7; D is uncertain. Per the germline V gene, CDR1 is SGHTA and CDR2 is FQGNSA. Trimming stripped 2 bases from V and 2 bases from J, with 13 bases between. The length of the CDR3 is 15 residues. CDR3 DNA: TGTGCCAGCAGCTTACTAATAAGTAGCACCTACGAGCAGTACTTC. This codes for CASSLLISSTYEQYF.

J is TRBJ2-1 and V is TRBV5-6; D gene unclear. Germline CDR1 reads SGHDT; CDR2 reads YYEEEE. The V gene lost 1 base and the J gene lost 1 base, with 9 bases spanning the gap. CDR3 length: 15 residues. The DNA of the CDR3 is TGTGCCAGCAGCTTGTTAGCCGGATCCTACAATGAGCAGTTCTTC. The encoded protein is CASSLLAGSYNEQFF.

This chain joins TRBV7-9 and TRBJ2-3; D unresolved. Trimming removed 3 bases from V and 0 bases from J, with 4 bases in between. CDR1 and CDR2 from the germline V gene are SEHNR and FQNEAQ (reference sequence). The CDR3 is 13 residues long. CDR3: CASSFDSTDTQYF. DNA for the CDR3: TGTGCCAGCAGCTTCGACAGCACAGATACGCAGTATTTT.

CDR3 bases: TGCGCCAGCAGCTTGCTCTCTAGCCCCTACTACGAGCAGTACTTC. Translating gives CASSLLSSPYYEQYF. V and J are TRBV5-1 and TRBJ2-7; possible D gene TRBD2, 5 bases. This CDR3 has 15 amino acids. Trimming took 1 base from V and 3 from J, leaving 14 bases between them. CDR1 is SGHRS, CDR2 YFSETQ, per germline.